The 8 T cell receptor beta chains given below trace back to one sample, sequenced in a study of neurological immune-mediated disorders (dated by TCRdb to about 2019). Library preparation used 5' RACE. The sequencer was an Illumina HiSeq 2500. TCRdb trimmed the raw reads at Q25, called clones with MiXCR and kept productive beta chains. Each record represents a unique CDR3 protein, reported with the most common genes and DNA among its rows. The sample contains about 59,000 distinct CDR3 sequences, roughly 13% of them found a single time. Of the sample, roughly 10% is held by the ten largest clones. Sequenced material: PBMCs. The receptors stem from a woman between 55 and 75 years old with HTLV-1-associated myelopathy (HAM/TSP).

This clonotype was observed a handful of times. This chain joins TRBV14 and TRBJ2-5, with a possible D match to TRBD1 (7 bases). Germline CDR1 is SGHDN and CDR2 is FVKESK. V dropped 1 base and J dropped 0 bases, with 15 bases sitting between them. CDR3 length: 17 residues. The CDR3 is CASSQAQGRPYQETQYF. The CDR3 region has the DNA TGTGCCAGCAGCCAAGCACAGGGGAGGCCGTACCAAGAGACCCAGTACTTC.

This clonotype has a count of ten or more. One junction end does not reproduce the germline sequence, and a read error may be involved. This chain links TRBV6-1 with TRBJ1-5; 7 nucleotides match TRBD1. Per the germline V gene, CDR1 is MNHNS and CDR2 is SASEGT. This CDR3 contains 14 residues. This CDR3 is CASSEAARGQDRNF. The CDR3, as DNA: TGTGCCAGCAGTGAAGCGGCTAGGGGGCAAGACAGGAATTTT.

This clonotype was seen repeatedly, ten times or more. The gene calls are TRBV6-5 and TRBJ2-6, with D uncertain. With 0 bases removed from V and 0 bases from J, the gap between germline ends came to 6 bases. CDR1 is MNHEY, CDR2 SVGAGI, per germline. The CDR3 runs to 16 residues. The CDR3 nucleotides read TGTGCCAGCAGTTACTCGAAAACCTCTGGGGCCAACGTCCTGACTTTC. It encodes CASSYSKTSGANVLTF.

This clonotype was observed at least ten times. The chain uses TRBV7-8 and TRBJ2-2, with 8 positions matching TRBD2. The CDR3 length is 16 residues. The ends lost 5 bases at V and 4 bases at J; junction bases unmatched: 9. Per germline, CDR1 SGHVS and CDR2 FQNEAQ. The DNA for the CDR3 is TGTGCCAGCAGCCTACAGGGACTAGTTGCCACCGGGGAGCTGTTTTTT. Its translation: CASSLQGLVATGELFF. The complete variable domain, with remaining parts taken from reference TRBV7-8 and TRBJ2-2, reads GAGVSQSPRYKVAKRGQDVALRCDPISGHVSLFWYQQALGQGPEFLTYFQNEAQLDKSGLPSDRFFAERPEGSVSTLKIQRTQQEDSAVYLCASSLQGLVATGELFFGEGSRLTVL.

This clonotype was recorded many times. The chain's CDR3 is CASSSYRGPRGNEQFF. As DNA, the CDR3 is TGTGCCAGCAGCTCATACAGGGGGCCACGAGGCAATGAGCAGTTCTTC. This chain joins TRBV7-9 and TRBJ2-1, with 9 positions matching TRBD1. The CDR3 is 16 residues long. V lost 4 bases, J lost 6 bases, and 10 bases stayed unmatched. The germline V gene has CDR1 SEHNR and CDR2 FQNEAQ (reference sequence). Combining the CDR3 with reference TRBV7-9 and TRBJ2-1 gives the whole variable domain DTGVSQNPRHKITKRGQNVTFRCDPISEHNRLYWYRQTLGQGPEFLTYFQNEAQLEKSRLLSDRFSAERPKGSFSTLEIQRTEQGDSAMYLCASSSYRGPRGNEQFFGPGTRLTVL.

This clonotype was counted ten times or more. The chain joins TRBV28 to TRBJ2-1, with no clear D. The CDR3 is 14 amino acids. With 6 bases removed from V and 0 bases from J, the gap between germline ends came to 9 bases. The germline gives CDR1 MDHEN, CDR2 SYDVKM. The chain's CDR3 is CASRTPGSYNEQFF. As DNA, the CDR3 is TGTGCCAGCAGGACACCGGGCTCCTACAATGAGCAGTTCTTC. Using reference TRBV28 and TRBJ2-1 for the parts outside the CDR3, the full variable domain is DVKVTQSSRYLVKRTGEKVFLECVQDMDHENMFWYRQDPGLGLRLIYFSYDVKMKEKGDIPEGYSVSREKKERFSLILESASTNQTSMYLCASRTPGSYNEQFFGPGTRLTVL.

This clonotype has ten or more counts. The V and J genes are TRBV20-1 and TRBJ2-3; D is unresolved. Germline V gene sequence: CDR1 DFQATT, CDR2 SNEGSKA (reference sequence). Trimming shortened V by 6 bases and J by 0 bases, and 13 bases separated the two germline ends. The CDR3 contains 14 residues. DNA of the CDR3: TGCAGTGCGCCAGAGGTGCGGAGCACAGATACGCAGTATTTT. It codes for CSAPEVRSTDTQYF.

This clonotype appeared many times. The chain employs TRBV27 and TRBJ2-1; 11 positions match TRBD2. The length of the CDR3 is 15 residues. In germline, CDR1 is MNHEY, CDR2 SMNVEV (reference sequence). V lost 7 bases to trimming and J lost 5 bases; unmatched junction nucleotides: 7. DNA of the CDR3: TGTGCCAGCACCCTCATTAGCGGGGGGGACAATGAGCAGTTCTTC. The encoded protein is CASTLISGGDNEQFF.